These 9 T cell receptor beta chains were sequenced from one sample in a study of cytomegalovirus exposure and HLA in healthy donors. This PCR relied on a set of 60 Vbeta primers and 13 Jbeta primers. Only in-frame clones appear in the TCRdb table, and some are missing; sequencing was by immunoSEQ multiplex PCR. The table records 110,000 to 150,000 clones, approximately 78% of them present only once. Sequencing input: PBMCs. The source of these receptors is a woman between 40 and 55 years old in good health and CMV-seropositive.

The rearrangement uses TRBV5-1 and TRBJ2-1; D call uncertain. The CDR3 has 16 residues. V lost 0 bases to trimming and J lost 3 bases, with 13 bases between them. Germline CDR1 reads SGHRS; CDR2 reads YFSETQ. The CDR3 spells CASSLGSERLYNEQFF. CDR3 nucleotides: TGCGCCAGCAGCTTGGGCAGCGAACGACTCTACAATGAGCAGTTCTTC. The entire variable domain, with the rest obtained from reference TRBV5-1 and TRBJ2-1, is as follows: KAGVTQTPRYLIKTRGQQVTLSCSPISGHRSVSWYQQTPGQGLQFLFEYFSETQRNKGNFPGRFSGRQFSNSRSEMNVSTLELGDSALYLCASSLGSERLYNEQFFGPGTRLTVL.

The rearrangement joins TRBV6-4 to TRBJ2-5, with TRBD1 as a possible D gene (6 bases). With the DNA end fitting TRBJ2-7 better, the J assignment may be wrong. The CDR3 covers 20 residues. Germline values: CDR1 MRHNA, CDR2 SNTAGT. Here the CDR3 reads CASSQPDRTTKYILPYEQYF. CDR3 DNA: TGTGCCAGCAGTCAACCAGACAGGACGACCAAATACATTCTCCCCTACGAGCAGTACTTC.

The V gene is TRBV7-2, the J gene TRBJ2-1; the D is unclear. V was pared by 5 bases and J by 7 bases, with 6 bases between. CDR1 and CDR2 (germline): SGHTA, FQGNSA. This CDR3 contains 11 residues. CDR3 bases: TGTGCCAGCAGCCAAGCTAATGAGCAGTTCTTC. Its translation: CASSQANEQFF. Using reference TRBV7-2 and TRBJ2-1 for the parts outside the CDR3, the full variable domain is GAGVSQSPSNKVTEKGKDVELRCDPISGHTALYWYRQSLGQGLEFLIYFQGNSAPDKSGLPSDRFSAERTGGSVSTLTIQRTQQEDSAVYLCASSQANEQFFGPGTRLTVL.

The table lists this clone with a few counts. CDR3 region: CASSLRTGRTNTIYF. The CDR3 nucleotides read TGTGCCAGCAGCCTCCGGACAGGACGGACCAACACCATATATTTT. This chain connects TRBV5-6 to TRBJ1-3, with TRBD1 matching over 7 bases. The V gene's germline CDR1 is SGHDT and CDR2 YYEEEE. This CDR3 is 15 amino acids long. V lost 4 bases, J lost 7 bases, and 11 bases stayed unmatched.

The chain couples TRBV5-1 to TRBJ2-7; a possible D gene is TRBD2 (6 bases). Trimming took 6 bases from V and 0 from J, leaving 13 bases between them. CDR1 SGHRS and CDR2 YFSETQ come from the germline V gene. The CDR3 runs 14 residues. The CDR3 is CASKEAGSSYEQYF. The CDR3 DNA reads TGCGCCAGCAAGGAGGCGGGGAGCTCCTACGAGCAGTACTTC.

CDR3 coding DNA: TGTGCCAGCAGTTTCGAAAGGACTAGCGGATCTAGGAATCTCTTCCCTACCTTTACGGAGCAGTACTTC. Its protein product is CASSFERTSGSRNLFPTFTEQYF. This chain uses TRBV28 with TRBJ2-7; 10 bases map to TRBD2. CDR1 is MDHEN, CDR2 SYDVKM, per germline. This CDR3 has 23 residues. V lost 3 bases, J lost 7 bases, and 33 bases stayed unmatched.

The chain links TRBV10-3 to TRBJ2-3; 12 nucleotides align to TRBD1. The CDR3 totals 13 residues. The V gene end was trimmed by 11 bases and the J gene end by 4 bases; junction bases not matched to a gene: 4. Per the germline V gene, CDR1 is ENHRY and CDR2 is SYGVKD. The CDR3 bases are TGTGCCTCCCGGGACAGGGGGCCAGATACGCAGTATTTT. Translation gives CASRDRGPDTQYF.

This clone was detected once. The J gene is TRBJ2-1, the V gene TRBV5-5; D possibly corresponds to TRBD2 (6 bases). Per germline, CDR1 SGHKS and CDR2 YYEKEE (reference sequence). V gave up 4 bases and J gave up 0 bases, with 11 bases separating them. The CDR3 loop spans 15 amino acids. The CDR3 DNA follows: TGTGCCAGCAGCCGGGACTTTAGCTCCTACAATGAGCAGTTCTTC. Its protein product is CASSRDFSSYNEQFF. Filled out from reference TRBV5-5 and TRBJ2-1, the complete variable domain reads DAGVTQSPTHLIKTRGQQVTLRCSPISGHKSVSWYQQVLGQGPQFIFQYYEKEERGRGNFPDRFSARQFPNYSSELNVNALLLGDSALYLCASSRDFSSYNEQFFGPGTRLTVL.

V usage is TRBV5-1 and J usage is TRBJ2-2, with D possibly matching TRBD2 (6 bases). CDR1 is SGHRS, CDR2 YFSETQ, per germline. This CDR3 has 16 amino acids. Trimming took 6 bases from V and 3 from J, leaving 18 bases between them. As DNA, the CDR3 is TGCGCCAGCAAGACCTCCGGGGACTCTTACACCGGGGAGCTGTTTTTT. Its translation: CASKTSGDSYTGELFF.